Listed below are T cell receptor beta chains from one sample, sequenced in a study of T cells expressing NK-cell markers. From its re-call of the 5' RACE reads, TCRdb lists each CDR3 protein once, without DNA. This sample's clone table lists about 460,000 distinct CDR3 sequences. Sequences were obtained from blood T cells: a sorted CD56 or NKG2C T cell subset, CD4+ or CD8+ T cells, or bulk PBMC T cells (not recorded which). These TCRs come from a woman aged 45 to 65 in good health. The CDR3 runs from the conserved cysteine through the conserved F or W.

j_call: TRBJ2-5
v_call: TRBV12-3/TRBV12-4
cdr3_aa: CASSLARGQQETQYF

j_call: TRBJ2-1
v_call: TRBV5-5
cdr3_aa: CASSMPRFEQFF

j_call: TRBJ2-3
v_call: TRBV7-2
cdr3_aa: CASSVTGTSGRDTQYF

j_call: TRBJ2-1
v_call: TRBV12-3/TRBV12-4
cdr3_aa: CASSTSRLAGVSYEQFF

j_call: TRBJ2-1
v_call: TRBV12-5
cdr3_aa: CASGLSTSGRFYNEQFF

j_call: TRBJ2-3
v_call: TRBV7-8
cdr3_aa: CASSLDSAGPTTDTQYF

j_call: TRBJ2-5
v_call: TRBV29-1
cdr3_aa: CSAILVLETQYF

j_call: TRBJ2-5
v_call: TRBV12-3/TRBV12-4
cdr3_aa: CASKATGVTKTQYF

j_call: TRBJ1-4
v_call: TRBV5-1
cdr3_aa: CASRDRRTNEKLFF

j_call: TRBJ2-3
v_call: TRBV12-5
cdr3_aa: CASAPGSLITDTQYF

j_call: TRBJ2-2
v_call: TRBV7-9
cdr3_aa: CASRDRVNTGELFF

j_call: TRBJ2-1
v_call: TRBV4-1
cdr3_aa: CASSQAGGTFYNEQFF

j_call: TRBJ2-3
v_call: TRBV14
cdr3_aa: CASSQVAGARSTDTQYF

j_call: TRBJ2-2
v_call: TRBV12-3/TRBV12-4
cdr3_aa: CASTTAGELFF

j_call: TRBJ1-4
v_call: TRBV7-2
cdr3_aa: CASSLTLQGGLFF

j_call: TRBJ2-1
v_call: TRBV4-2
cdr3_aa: CASSHPVEANEQFF

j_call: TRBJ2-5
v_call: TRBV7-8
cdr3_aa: CASSLTSGTTQETQYF

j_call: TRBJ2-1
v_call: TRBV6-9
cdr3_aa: CASSYSNTGGTYNEQFF

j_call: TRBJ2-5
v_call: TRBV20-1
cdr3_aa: CSAGGTSGQETQYF

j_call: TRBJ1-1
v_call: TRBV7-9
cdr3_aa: CASSLGNRGTLKNTEAFF

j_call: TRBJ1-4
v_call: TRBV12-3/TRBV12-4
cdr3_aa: CASSTQGPTNEKLFF

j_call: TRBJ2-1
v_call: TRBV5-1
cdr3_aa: CASRGGTVNEQFF

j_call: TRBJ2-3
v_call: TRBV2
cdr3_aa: CASTAQGVEDTQYF

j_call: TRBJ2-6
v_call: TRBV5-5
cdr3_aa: CASSLTRAGAGANVLTF

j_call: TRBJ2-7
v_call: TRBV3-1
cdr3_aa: CASSPTSGGFGYEQYF

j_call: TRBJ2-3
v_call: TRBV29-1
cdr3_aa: CSVDGDRITDTQYF

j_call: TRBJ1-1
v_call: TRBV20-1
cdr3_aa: CSAIRQVNTEAFF

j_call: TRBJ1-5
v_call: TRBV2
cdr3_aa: CASSEDGYSNQPQHF

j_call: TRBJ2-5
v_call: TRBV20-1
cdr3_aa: CSPTIFQYSSGTQETQYF

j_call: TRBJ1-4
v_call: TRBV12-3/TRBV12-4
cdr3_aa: CATSSGRGKLFF

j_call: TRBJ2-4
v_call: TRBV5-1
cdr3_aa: CASSPLAGRDIQYF

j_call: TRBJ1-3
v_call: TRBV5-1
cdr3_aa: CASSATGLSGNTIYF

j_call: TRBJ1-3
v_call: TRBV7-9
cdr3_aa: CASTHPLQGSGNTIYF

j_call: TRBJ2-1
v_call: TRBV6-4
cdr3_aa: CASSTGRDEQFF

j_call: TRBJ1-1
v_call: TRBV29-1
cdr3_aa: CSAQEGGNTEAFF

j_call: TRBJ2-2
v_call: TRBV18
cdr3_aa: CASSRRTGNFPNTGELFF

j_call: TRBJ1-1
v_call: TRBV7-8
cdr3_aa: CASSLVGWRSTEAFF

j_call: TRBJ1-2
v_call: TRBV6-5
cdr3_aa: CASSYRGQGTGYTF

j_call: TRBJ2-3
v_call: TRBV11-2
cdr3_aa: CASTIMGRGLTDTQYF

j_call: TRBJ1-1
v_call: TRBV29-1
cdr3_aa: CSVEEGQGVTEAFF

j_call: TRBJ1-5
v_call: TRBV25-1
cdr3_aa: CASRLGHQPQHF

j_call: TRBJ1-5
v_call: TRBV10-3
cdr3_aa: CAISELGQSNQPQHF

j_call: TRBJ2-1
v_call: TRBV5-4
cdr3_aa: CASSLGTSGMNEQFF

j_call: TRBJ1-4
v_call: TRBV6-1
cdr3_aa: CASTGNYNEKLFF

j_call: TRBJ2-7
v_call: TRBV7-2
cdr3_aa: CASSLAVGAEQYF

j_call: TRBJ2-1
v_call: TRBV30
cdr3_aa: CAWSVRGRRGNEQFF

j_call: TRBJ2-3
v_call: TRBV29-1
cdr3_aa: CSVEYGTFSTDTQYF

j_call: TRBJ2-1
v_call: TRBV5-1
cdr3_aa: CASSGGQVTNEQFF

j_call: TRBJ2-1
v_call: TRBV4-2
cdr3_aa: CASSQEALAYYNEQFF

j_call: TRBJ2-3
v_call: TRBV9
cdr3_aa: CASSVEILDADTQYF

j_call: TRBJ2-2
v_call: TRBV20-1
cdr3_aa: CSASRTAGELFF

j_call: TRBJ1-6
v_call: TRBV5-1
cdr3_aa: CASSFRDYRSSYNSPLHF

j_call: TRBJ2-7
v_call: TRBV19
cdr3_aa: CASSIAGSTYEQYF

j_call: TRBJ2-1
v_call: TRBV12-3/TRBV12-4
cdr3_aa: CASCGFRGSAGSSYNEQFF

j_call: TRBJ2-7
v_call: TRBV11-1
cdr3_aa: CASSPGPSSGQYF

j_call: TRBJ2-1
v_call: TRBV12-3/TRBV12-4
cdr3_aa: CASSVSGRGLNEQFF

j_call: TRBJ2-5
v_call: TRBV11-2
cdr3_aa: CASSRGQLKETQYF

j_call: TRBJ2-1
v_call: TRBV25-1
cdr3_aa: CAILAGGQIYNEQFF

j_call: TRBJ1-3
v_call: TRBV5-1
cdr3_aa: CASSLASGNTIYF